This TCR beta chain emerged from a study of T cell responses to AZD1222 COVID-19 vaccine. Whole-study context: Second-dose groups at about 4 or about 12 weeks were pooled.

V lost 8 bases and J lost 0, with 10 bases in between. The CDR3 runs 14 residues. Germline CDR1 is LNHDA and CDR2 is SQIVND (reference sequence). Broader study findings: Spike-specific TCR breadth and depth rose after two AZD1222 doses. White British ancestry dominated among donors, who included more females, and clonal diversity was possibly underestimated.

In regard to this clone: Its target is unknown.

Here immunoSEQ multiplex PCR was the method, and the copy in TCRdb shows in-frame clones only, minus some. The data contain around 69,000 clones, roughly 84% of them singletons. The V gene is TRBV19, the J gene TRBJ2-2; D possibly corresponds to TRBD1 (5 bases). The sequence came from an adult in good health. Sequencing was performed on peripheral blood, taken on day 0 of AZD1222 vaccination. The CDR3 coding sequence is TGTGCCAGTCGACAGACATCGAACACCGGGGAGCTGTTTTTT. It encodes CASRQTSNTGELFF.